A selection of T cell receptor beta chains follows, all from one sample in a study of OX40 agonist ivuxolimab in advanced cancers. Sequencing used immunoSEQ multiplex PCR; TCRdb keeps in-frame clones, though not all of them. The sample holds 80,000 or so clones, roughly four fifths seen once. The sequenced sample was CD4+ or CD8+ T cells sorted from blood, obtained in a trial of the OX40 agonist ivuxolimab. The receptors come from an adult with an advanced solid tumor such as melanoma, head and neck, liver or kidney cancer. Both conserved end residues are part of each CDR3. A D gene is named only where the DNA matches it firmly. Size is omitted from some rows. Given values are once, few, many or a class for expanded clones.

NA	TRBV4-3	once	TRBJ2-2	TGCGCCAGCAGCTCCCGGGACGTGTTCGGGGAGCTGTTTTTT	CASSSRDVFGELFF
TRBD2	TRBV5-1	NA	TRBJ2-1	TGCGCCAGCAGTCCCGGGACTAGCGGGAGTAATGAGCAGTTCTTC	CASSPGTSGSNEQFF
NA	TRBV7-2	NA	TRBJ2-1	TGTGCCAGCAGCTTATCAGCTAGCCGCAATGAGCAGTTCTTC	CASSLSASRNEQFF
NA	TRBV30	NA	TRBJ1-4	TGTGCCTGGAGTGTACAAAGGGTCCATAATGAAAAACTGTTTTTT	CAWSVQRVHNEKLFF
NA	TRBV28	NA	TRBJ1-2	TGTGCCAGCAGTTTTGGCAGGAGGGTAGGGTATGGCTACACCTTC	CASSFGRRVGYGYTF
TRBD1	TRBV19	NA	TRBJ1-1	TGTGCCAGTAGTAGAACAGGGGAAACTGAAGCTTTCTTT	CASSRTGETEAFF
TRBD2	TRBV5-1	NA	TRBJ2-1	TGCGCCAGCAGCTTGGACGCGGTAGCGGGGGGGGACAATGAGCAGTTCTTC	CASSLDAVAGGDNEQFF
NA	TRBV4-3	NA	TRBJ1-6	TGCGCCAGCAGCCAGAATGTGAGGTCTCCGTATTCACCCCTCCACTTT	CASSQNVRSPYSPLHF
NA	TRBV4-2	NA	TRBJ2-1	TGTGCCAGCAGCCAACTTTCAGGGAACAATGAGCAGTTCTTC	CASSQLSGNNEQFF
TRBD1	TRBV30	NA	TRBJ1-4	TGTGCCTCTCCGGGACAGGGAGATGAAAAACTGTTTTTT	CASPGQGDEKLFF
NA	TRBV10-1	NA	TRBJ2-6	TGCGCCAGCAGTGACTTGTTCGCACAAAGTCGGGCCAACGTCCTGACTTTC	CASSDLFAQSRANVLTF
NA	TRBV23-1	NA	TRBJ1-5	TGCGCCAGCAGTCCCCAGCAATCAGCCCCAGCATTT	CASSPQQSAPAF
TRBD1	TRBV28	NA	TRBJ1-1	TGTGCCAGCAGTTTGGGACAGCTAAATGAAGCTTTCTTT	CASSLGQLNEAFF
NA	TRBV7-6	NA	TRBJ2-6	TGTGCCAGCAGCGTCATCACAGGGCTGTCTGGGGCCAACGTCCTGACTTTC	CASSVITGLSGANVLTF
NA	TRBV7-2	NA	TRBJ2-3	TGTGCCAGCAGCTTGGGCCCTAGCGTGTGGACAGATACGCAGTATTTT	CASSLGPSVWTDTQYF
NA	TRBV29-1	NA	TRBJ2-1	TGCAGCGTTGAACCTTGGGTACGGTCGGACAATGAGCAGTTCTTC	CSVEPWVRSDNEQFF
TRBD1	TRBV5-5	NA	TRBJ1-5	TGTGCCAGCAGCTTACAGGGGGCGGGTAATCAGCCCCAGCATTTT	CASSLQGAGNQPQHF
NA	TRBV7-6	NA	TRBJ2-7	TGTGCCAGCAGCCCGCTTGGAGGGTCCTACGAGCAGTACTTC	CASSPLGGSYEQYF
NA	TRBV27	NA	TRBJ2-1	TGTGCCAGCAGTTCCCTCACCGACAGGATCTACAATGAGCAGTTCTTC	CASSSLTDRIYNEQFF
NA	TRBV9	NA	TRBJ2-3	TGTGCCAGCAGCGTCGGGGCGGTTCGAGTGAGCACAGATACGCAGTATTTT	CASSVGAVRVSTDTQYF
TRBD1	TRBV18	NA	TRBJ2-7	TGTGCCAGCTCATCTTTTGGACAGGAATCCTACGAGCAGTACTTC	CASSSFGQESYEQYF
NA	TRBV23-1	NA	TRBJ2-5	TGCGCCAGCAGTCGCTCGACTAGTCGCCAAGAGACCCAGTACTTC	CASSRSTSRQETQYF
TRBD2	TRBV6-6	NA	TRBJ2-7	TGTGCCAGCAGTGGGACTAGCGGGAGGCTCGAGCAGTACTTC	CASSGTSGRLEQYF
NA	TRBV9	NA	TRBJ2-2	TGTGCCAGCAGCGTAGGACTGGGAGAGGGCACCGGGGAGCTGTTTTTT	CASSVGLGEGTGELFF
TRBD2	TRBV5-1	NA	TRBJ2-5	TGCGCCAGCAGCACGACTAGCGGGGGGTGGGAGACCCAGTACTTC	CASSTTSGGWETQYF
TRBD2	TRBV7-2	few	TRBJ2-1	TGTGCCAGCAGCTTACCCACCTCAAGCGGGATAAGCTACCATGAGCAGTTCTTC	CASSLPTSSGISYHEQFF
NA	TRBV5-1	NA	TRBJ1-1	TGCGCCAGCAGCATAGGCGCCATAGGGAGTGAAGCTTTCTTT	CASSIGAIGSEAFF